This T cell receptor (beta chain) derives from a study of cytomegalovirus exposure and HLA in healthy donors. With 60 Vbeta and 13 Jbeta primers, the PCR was carried out. Sequencing was performed with immunoSEQ multiplex PCR; in TCRdb, only in-frame clones are kept and a portion is missing. The sample yields roughly 90,000 clones, over 65% seen once. V lost 6 bases, J lost 5 bases, and 17 bases stayed unmatched. This CDR3 is 18 amino acids long. The V gene's germline CDR1 is SEHNR and CDR2 FQNEAQ (reference sequence). This chain joins TRBV7-9 and TRBJ2-3; 10 nucleotides line up with TRBD2. This TCR derives from a woman between 40 and 55 years old in good health and CMV-seropositive. Sequences were obtained from PBMCs. This CDR3 reads CASRRPVASGRRGDTQYF. The DNA for the CDR3 is TGTGCCAGCAGGCGACCAGTGGCTAGCGGGAGACGGGGAGATACGCAGTATTTT. The full variable domain, with the rest looked up from reference TRBV7-9 and TRBJ2-3, is DTGVSQNPRHKITKRGQNVTFRCDPISEHNRLYWYRQTLGQGPEFLTYFQNEAQLEKSRLLSDRFSAERPKGSFSTLEIQRTEQGDSAMYLCASRRPVASGRRGDTQYFGPGTRLTVL.